These 15 T cell receptor beta chains came from one sample sequenced in a study of blood T cell repertoires in COVID-19. Measured with immunoSEQ multiplex PCR; TCRdb has only the in-frame clones, and not every one. The sample contains approximately 150,000 clones, around 80% of which appear only once. Sequencing was carried out using PBMCs or T cells enriched from blood (not recorded which). Receptors originate from a man aged 40-49 years who had recovered from COVID-19.

This clone was seen more than once but under ten times. The chain is built from TRBV12-3 or TRBV12-4 and TRBJ2-7; 8 positions agree with TRBD1. The CDR3 is made up of 12 amino acids. The ends lost 5 bases at V and 3 bases at J; junction bases unmatched: 0. CDR3 sequence reads: CASSGQGYEQYF. The CDR3 region has the DNA TGTGCCAGCAGTGGACAGGGCTACGAGCAGTACTTC.

This chain connects TRBV12-5 to TRBJ1-2; a possible D gene is TRBD1 (5 bases). V was clipped by 5 bases and J by 4 bases, with 20 bases between them. The length of the CDR3 is 16 residues. Germline loops: CDR1 LGHNT, CDR2 FRNRAP. The CDR3 loop reads CASGPPRPQGGYGYTF. The CDR3 DNA reads TGTGCTAGTGGTCCCCCTCGTCCCCAGGGTGGCTATGGCTACACCTTC.

This sequence joins TRBV13 and TRBJ1-2; 7 bases agree with TRBD1. Germline-derived CDR1 and CDR2 are PRHDT and FYEKMQ (reference sequence). V was pared by 4 bases and J by 8 bases, with 13 bases of the junction left unmatched. The CDR3 consists of 15 residues. CDR3 in DNA: TGTGCCAGCAGCTATGGGACAGATCCACCAGGGGGCTACACCTTC. It is translated as CASSYGTDPPGGYTF.

The J gene is TRBJ2-7, the V gene TRBV29-1, with a tentative D call TRBD2 (5 bases). The CDR3 consists of 12 residues. V was shortened by 5 bases and J by 6 bases, with 14 bases between the two germline ends. Germline V gene lookup returns CDR1 SQVTM and CDR2 ANQGSEA. The CDR3, as DNA: TGCAGCGTTCGGCGGGCCCGGGGCGAGCAGTACTTC. This sequence encodes CSVRRARGEQYF.

The chain is built from TRBV30 and TRBJ2-5; the match to TRBD2 covers 7 bases. Trimming cost V 0 bases and J 1 base; bases outside gene matches: 8. The CDR3 is 16 amino acids. Germline-derived CDR1 and CDR2 are GTSNPN and SVGIG (reference sequence). CDR3 nucleotides: TGTGCCTGGAGTGTGGGAATCGGGGGGTTCCAAGAGACCCAGTACTTC. Its translation: CAWSVGIGGFQETQYF.

This clone appeared a single time. The J gene is TRBJ2-7, the V gene TRBV5-4; 9 nucleotides agree with TRBD2. CDR3 length equals 15 residues. With V trimmed by 0 bases and J by 1 base, 2 bases remained unmatched. CDR1 and CDR2 from the germline V gene are SGHNT and YYREEE (reference sequence). This chain's CDR3 is CASSLGSGGSYEQYF. As DNA, the CDR3 is TGTGCCAGCAGCTTGGGTAGCGGGGGATCCTACGAGCAGTACTTC.

The V call is TRBV2, the J call TRBJ2-3; tentative D call: TRBD2 (5 bases). The CDR3 extends over 15 amino acids. Germline values: CDR1 SNHLY, CDR2 FYNNEI. Trimming shortened V by 4 bases and J by 4 bases, and 15 bases separated the two germline ends. Here the CDR3 reads CASSARAGSADTQYF. CDR3 bases: TGTGCCAGCAGTGCAAGGGCGGGTTCCGCAGATACGCAGTATTTT.

J is TRBJ1-2 and V is TRBV7-9; D perhaps matches TRBD1 (6 bases). The germline gives CDR1 SEHNR, CDR2 FQNEAQ (reference sequence). This CDR3 has 10 amino acids. The CDR3 DNA follows: TGTGCTACCATGGGGGCAGAGGACACCTTC. Its translation: CATMGAEDTF. Combining the CDR3 with reference TRBV7-9 and TRBJ1-2 gives the whole variable domain DTGVSQNPRHKITKRGQNVTFRCDPISEHNRLYWYRQTLGQGPEFLTYFQNEAQLEKSRLLSDRFSAERPKGSFSTLEIQRTEQGDSAMYLCATMGAEDTFGSGTRLTVV.

The chain employs TRBV5-1 and TRBJ1-2, with 9 bases lining up with TRBD1. The V gene's germline CDR1 is SGHRS and CDR2 YFSETQ. Unmatched junction bases numbered 12, after V lost 4 bases and J lost 8 bases. CDR3 length equals 15 residues. The CDR3 reads CASSDTGQGGEGYTF. In nucleotides, the CDR3 is TGCGCCAGCAGCGATACGGGACAGGGAGGGGAAGGCTACACCTTC.

The chain carries TRBV7-8 and TRBJ1-2, with TRBD1 matching 7 bases. V was clipped by 1 base and J by 7 bases; unmatched bases: 9. The CDR3 has 15 amino acids. The V gene's germline CDR1 is SGHVS and CDR2 FQNEAQ. The CDR3 loop reads CASSLVTGANSGYTF. The CDR3 region has the DNA TGTGCCAGCAGCTTAGTAACAGGGGCTAATAGTGGCTACACCTTC.

The chain couples TRBV12-3 or TRBV12-4 to TRBJ1-2, with D hard to call. Trimming removed 2 bases at V and 8 bases at J, with 9 bases between. The CDR3 contains 12 residues. For the CDR3, the DNA is TGTGCCAGCAGTTTAACGGAGAGGGGCTACACCTTC. It translates to CASSLTERGYTF.

The V gene is TRBV2, the J gene TRBJ1-5; 8 bases map to TRBD1. This CDR3 comprises 13 residues. Trimming removed 7 bases from V and 3 bases from J; junction bases left unmatched: 2. Germline V gene data show CDR1 as SNHLY and CDR2 as FYNNEI. The CDR3 sequence is CASIQGVNQPQHF. In nucleotides, the CDR3 is TGTGCCAGCATACAGGGGGTCAATCAGCCCCAGCATTTT. The full variable domain, its missing parts supplied by reference TRBV2 and TRBJ1-5, is EPEVTQTPSHQVTQMGQEVILRCVPISNHLYFYWYRQILGQKVEFLVSFYNNEISEKSEIFDDQFSVERPDGSNFTLKIRSTKLEDSAMYFCASIQGVNQPQHFGDGTRLSIL.

The chain has TRBV5-1 and TRBJ2-2; D uncertain. Germline V CDR1 and CDR2: SGHRS, YFSETQ. V lost 2 bases and J lost 0, with 14 bases in between. The CDR3 loop spans 17 amino acids. The CDR3 sequence: CASSFSGGTTNTGELFF. CDR3 nucleotide sequence: TGCGCCAGCAGCTTCAGTGGCGGAACCACGAACACCGGGGAGCTGTTTTTT.

The gene calls are TRBV3-1 (or the pseudogene TRBV3-2) and TRBJ1-3; D remains ambiguous. Germline V lookup: CDR1 LGHDT, CDR2 YNNKEL (reference sequence). The CDR3 covers 14 residues. The ends were cut back, 3 bases at V and 1 base at J, with 7 bases in the middle. The CDR3 sequence: CASSQPTSGNTIYF. The CDR3, as DNA: TGTGCCAGCAGCCAGCCAACTTCTGGAAACACCATATATTTT.

CDR3 loop: CASSWEGDGYTF. In nucleotides, the CDR3 is TGTGCCAGCAGCTGGGAAGGGGATGGCTACACCTTC. This sequence joins TRBV11-2 and TRBJ1-2; TRBD1 is a possible D gene (5 bases). V gave up 4 bases and J gave up 6 bases, with 9 bases separating them. The germline gives CDR1 SGHAT, CDR2 FQNNGV. The CDR3 contains 12 residues.